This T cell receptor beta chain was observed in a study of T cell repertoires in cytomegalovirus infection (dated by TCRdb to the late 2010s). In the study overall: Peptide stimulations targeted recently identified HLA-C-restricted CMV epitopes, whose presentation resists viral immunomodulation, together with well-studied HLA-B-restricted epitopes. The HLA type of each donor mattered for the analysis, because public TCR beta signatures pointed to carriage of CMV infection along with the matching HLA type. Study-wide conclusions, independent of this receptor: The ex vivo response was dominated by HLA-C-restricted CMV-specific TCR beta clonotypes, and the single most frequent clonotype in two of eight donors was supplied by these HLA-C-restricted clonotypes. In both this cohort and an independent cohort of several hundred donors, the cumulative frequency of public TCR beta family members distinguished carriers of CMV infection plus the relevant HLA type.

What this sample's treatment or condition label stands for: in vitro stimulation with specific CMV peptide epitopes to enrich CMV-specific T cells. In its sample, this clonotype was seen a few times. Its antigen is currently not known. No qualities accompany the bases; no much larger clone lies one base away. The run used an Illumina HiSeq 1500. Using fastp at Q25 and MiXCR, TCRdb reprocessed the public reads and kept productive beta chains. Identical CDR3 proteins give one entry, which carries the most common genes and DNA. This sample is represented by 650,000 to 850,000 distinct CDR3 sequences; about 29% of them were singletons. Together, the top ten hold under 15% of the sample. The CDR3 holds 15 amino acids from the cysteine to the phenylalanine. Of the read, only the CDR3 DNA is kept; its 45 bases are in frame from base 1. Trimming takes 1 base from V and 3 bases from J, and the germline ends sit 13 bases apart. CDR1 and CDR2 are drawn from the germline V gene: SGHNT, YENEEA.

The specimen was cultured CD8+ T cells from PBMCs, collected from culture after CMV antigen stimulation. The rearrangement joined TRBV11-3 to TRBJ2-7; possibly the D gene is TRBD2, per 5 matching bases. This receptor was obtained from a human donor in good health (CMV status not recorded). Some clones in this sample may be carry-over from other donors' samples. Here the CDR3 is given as CASSLGRNGIYEQYF. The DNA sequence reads TGTGCCAGCAGCTTAGGGAGGAATGGGATCTACGAGCAGTACTTC.